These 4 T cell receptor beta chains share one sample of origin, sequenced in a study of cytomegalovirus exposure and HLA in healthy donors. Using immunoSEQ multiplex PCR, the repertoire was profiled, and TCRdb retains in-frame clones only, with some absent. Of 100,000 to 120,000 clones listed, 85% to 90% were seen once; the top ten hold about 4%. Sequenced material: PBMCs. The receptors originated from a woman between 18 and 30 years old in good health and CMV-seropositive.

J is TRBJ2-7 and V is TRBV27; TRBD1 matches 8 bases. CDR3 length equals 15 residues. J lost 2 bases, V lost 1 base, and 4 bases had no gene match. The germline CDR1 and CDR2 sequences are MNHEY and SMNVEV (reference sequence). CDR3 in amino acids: CASSLFGQGPYEQYF. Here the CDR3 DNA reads TGTGCCAGCAGTTTATTCGGACAGGGTCCCTACGAGCAGTACTTC.

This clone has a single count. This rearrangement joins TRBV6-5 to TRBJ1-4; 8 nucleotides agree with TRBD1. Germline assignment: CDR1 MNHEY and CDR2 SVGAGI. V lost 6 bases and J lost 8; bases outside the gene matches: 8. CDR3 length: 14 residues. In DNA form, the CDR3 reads TGTGCCAGCAGCCCCCGGACAGGGAAAGAAAAACTGTTTTTT. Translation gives CASSPRTGKEKLFF.

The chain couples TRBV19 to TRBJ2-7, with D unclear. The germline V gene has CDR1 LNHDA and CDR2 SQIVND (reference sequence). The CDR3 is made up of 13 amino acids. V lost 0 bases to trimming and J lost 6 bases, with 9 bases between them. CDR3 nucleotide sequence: TGTGCCAGTAGTATAGACAGGCTCGGCGAGCAGTACTTC. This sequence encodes CASSIDRLGEQYF.

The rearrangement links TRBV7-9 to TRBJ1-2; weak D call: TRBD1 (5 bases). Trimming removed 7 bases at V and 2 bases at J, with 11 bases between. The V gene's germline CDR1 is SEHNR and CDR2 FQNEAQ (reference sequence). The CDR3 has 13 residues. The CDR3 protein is CASIGGGNYGYTF. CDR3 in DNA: TGTGCCAGCATTGGGGGGGGAAACTATGGCTACACCTTC.